This note documents a single T cell receptor beta chain sequence. The record originates from a study of control samples from healthy donors and cancer patients. Germline assignment: CDR1 LGHDT and CDR2 YNNKEL (reference sequence). The CDR3 length is 19 residues. Germline trimming cut 3 bases from V and 5 bases from J; bases unmatched to any gene: 16. Repertoires were generated with immunoSEQ multiplex PCR, while TCRdb's copy carries only in-frame clones and drops some. The data contain about 140,000 clones, 88% of them singletons. This clonotype originated in a woman younger than 45 in good health. Sequencing was carried out using blood. The chain couples TRBV3-1 (or the pseudogene TRBV3-2) to TRBJ2-1, with 10 bases lining up with TRBD2. The CDR3 DNA is TGTGCCAGCAGCCAGTACTCCGGGACTAGCGTGGGTGGTAACAATGAGCAGTTCTTC. This sequence encodes CASSQYSGTSVGGNNEQFF.